The 2 T cell receptor beta chains below were found in one sample sequenced in a study of blood T cell repertoires in COVID-19 (dated by TCRdb to 2019 to 2021). The library was made by the immunoSEQ multiplex PCR assay. TCRdb retrieved this table from immuneACCESS and kept in-frame rearrangements only. Not all clones are present; in checked studies, unresolved V genes account for under half, and no reason is known for the remainder. A total of hundreds of thousands of clones appear in this sample, roughly 85% of them only once. Approximately 12% of the sample is in the top ten clones. Sequencing used peripheral blood. All receptors come from a young woman who had recovered from COVID-19.

V gene TRBV7-2 combines with J gene TRBJ1-2; 11 bases line up with TRBD1. V shed 5 bases, J shed 6 bases, and the junction held 8 bases outside the gene matches. The CDR3 totals 15 residues. The V gene's germline CDR1 is SGHTA and CDR2 FQGNSA. CDR3 sequence: CASSLSGTGGHGYTF. The CDR3 DNA reads TGTGCCAGCAGCCTATCTGGGACAGGGGGACATGGCTACACCTTC.

The rearrangement uses TRBV5-5 and TRBJ1-1; D not resolved. This CDR3 is 12 amino acids long. Germline CDR1 and CDR2: SGHKS and YYEKEE (reference sequence). V gave up 4 bases and J gave up 5 bases, with 9 bases separating them. Here the CDR3 reads CASSGTETEAFF. Written as DNA, the CDR3 is TGTGCCAGCAGCGGAACAGAAACTGAAGCTTTCTTT.